These T cell receptor beta chains were read from a single sample in a study of cytomegalovirus exposure and HLA in healthy donors. The repertoire was sequenced with immunoSEQ multiplex PCR; TCRdb's copy has only in-frame clones and lacks some. This sample has approximately 140,000 clones; 70% to 80% occur once, and the top ten carry about 3.5%. The sequenced sample consisted of PBMCs. These receptors were obtained from a human donor in good health. Each CDR3 is given with its conserved first and last residue. A D gene is named only where the DNA matches it firmly. A clone size is listed for some rows: how often the clone was seen (once, few, many), or a class if it is expanded.

CDR3 DNA	CDR3 protein	D gene	clone size	V gene	J gene
TGTGCCAGCAGCTGTCCGGGACTAGCGGGCTTCATCACAGATACGCAGTATTTT	CASSCPGLAGFITDTQYF	-	-	TRBV12-1	TRBJ2-3
TGTGCCAGCAGAGGGTTCGGGGGACAGCCCCAGCATTTT	CASRGFGGQPQHF	-	-	TRBV2	TRBJ1-5
TGTGCCAGCAGTTACGCTGGTGGGGCCCACGAGCAGTACTTC	CASSYAGGAHEQYF	-	-	TRBV6-5	TRBJ2-7
TGCGCCAGCCCCACACGGGGGTTTGGAGCTTTCTTT	CASPTRGFGAFF	-	few	TRBV5-1	TRBJ1-1
TGTGCCAGTAGTCCCTCTATGGTTGGAAACACCATATATTTT	CASSPSMVGNTIYF	-	-	TRBV19	TRBJ1-3
TGCAGCGTGGAGACAGGCTCTGGGGCCAACGTCCTGACTTTC	CSVETGSGANVLTF	-	-	TRBV29-1	TRBJ2-6
TGTGCCAGCAGCTGGGGACTAGCGGGAGCTTTTAATTTCTTGGATACGCAGTATTTT	CASSWGLAGAFNFLDTQYF	TRBD2	-	TRBV5-6	TRBJ2-3
TGTGCCACCAGCAGAGATCAATCGGTGGGCCAGCCCCAGCATTTT	CATSRDQSVGQPQHF	-	-	TRBV15	TRBJ1-5
TGTGCCAGTAGCTTAGCGGGAGTGGAGACCCAGTACTTC	CASSLAGVETQYF	TRBD2	-	TRBV19	TRBJ2-5
TGTGCCACCGGGCCGACAGACCAAGAGACCCAGTACTTC	CATGPTDQETQYF	-	-	TRBV6-1	TRBJ2-5
TGCGCCAGCAGCCCACTCACGTCATACAATGAGCAGTTCTTC	CASSPLTSYNEQFF	-	few	TRBV4-3	TRBJ2-1
TGTGCCAGCAGTCGCCCAGCGGGGCTAGGGGGGGAGCTGTTTTTT	CASSRPAGLGGELFF	TRBD2	few	TRBV27	TRBJ2-2
TGTGCCAGCAGCCCCATGACAGGGACAGCCGGGGCCAACGTCCTGACTTTC	CASSPMTGTAGANVLTF	TRBD1	-	TRBV5-4	TRBJ2-6
TGTGCCTGGACCAGCGGGGGCCTCTTAGGGATGGAGCAGTTCTTC	CAWTSGGLLGMEQFF	TRBD2	-	TRBV30	TRBJ2-1
TGTGCCAGCACCGACCAAGAGACCCAGTACTTC	CASTDQETQYF	-	-	TRBV7-9	TRBJ2-5
TGTGCCAGCAGCCCGGACTACGGGGGATTTTCACCCCTCCACTTT	CASSPDYGGFSPLHF	-	-	TRBV11-2	TRBJ1-6
TGTGCCAGCAGTTTATGGATCGGTGGTTACAATGAGCAGTTCTTC	CASSLWIGGYNEQFF	-	-	TRBV28	TRBJ2-1
TGTGCCTGGGGTCGACAGGGTGGGAATTCACCCCTCCACTTT	CAWGRQGGNSPLHF	TRBD1	-	TRBV30	TRBJ1-6
TGCGCCAGCAGTCGGACGGGGGTGAGCTCCTACGAGCAGTACTTC	CASSRTGVSSYEQYF	-	once	TRBV5-1	TRBJ2-7
TGTGCCAGCAGCCCGTTGGGGGCCGGAGGCAATCAGCCCCAGCATTTT	CASSPLGAGGNQPQHF	-	few	TRBV28	TRBJ1-5
TGTGCCAGCACCCTGGAAGCCCGGGGGGGCCACAATGAGCAGTTCTTC	CASTLEARGGHNEQFF	TRBD2	-	TRBV7-6	TRBJ2-1
TGTGCCAGCAGTTTAGCGGGGGGTGAAGGGACCCAGGGCGGCTACACCTTC	CASSLAGGEGTQGGYTF	-	-	TRBV27	TRBJ1-2
TGTGCCAGCAGTGAAAGATTAAACAACTATAATGAAAAACTGTTTTTT	CASSERLNNYNEKLFF	-	-	TRBV6-1	TRBJ1-4
TGTGCCAGCAGTTACGGTCAGGGCGGCTATGGCTACACCTTC	CASSYGQGGYGYTF	-	once	TRBV6-5	TRBJ1-2
TGTGCCAGCAGCCTTGGGGGCCTCATGAACACCGGGGAGCTGTTTTTT	CASSLGGLMNTGELFF	-	-	TRBV4-2	TRBJ2-2
TGTGCCAGCAGCTTACGCCGGGCAGGGGGCGGACAGCCCCAGCATTTT	CASSLRRAGGGQPQHF	TRBD1	-	TRBV7-8	TRBJ1-5
TGTGCAAGCAGTGGGACAGGGGCCGGGAACACTGAAGCTTTCTTT	CASSGTGAGNTEAFF	TRBD1	-	TRBV25-1	TRBJ1-1
TGTGCCAGCAGCCAGGGACAGGCCGCATTCACAGATACGCAGTATTTT	CASSQGQAAFTDTQYF	TRBD1	-	TRBV2	TRBJ2-3
TGTGCCAGCAGCACCGAGGGACTTAGCTATGGCTACACCTTC	CASSTEGLSYGYTF	-	-	TRBV7-9	TRBJ1-2
TGTGCCAGCAGCTCCGACAGGTTCCAAGAGACCCAGTACTTC	CASSSDRFQETQYF	-	-	TRBV7-9	TRBJ2-5
TGTGCCAGCAGTTTACGGCAGGGGTACACCGGGGAGCTGTTTTTT	CASSLRQGYTGELFF	-	-	TRBV27	TRBJ2-2
TGTGCCAGCAGCGCGAAGGGACAGGGGTCTCTTGGCTACACCTTC	CASSAKGQGSLGYTF	TRBD1	-	TRBV7-3	TRBJ1-2
TGTGCCAGCAGCTCCACAGGGGACAACACTGAAGCTTTCTTT	CASSSTGDNTEAFF	TRBD1	-	TRBV11-3	TRBJ1-1
TGCAGTGTCGGTCCGGTGGCTGAAGCTTTCTTT	CSVGPVAEAFF	-	once	TRBV20-1	TRBJ1-1